The clone carrying this TCR beta chain was counted only a few times. The data originate from a study of CD8+ T cells in alopecia areata. Study background: Twice daily, treated patients received 5 to 10 mg of oral tofacitinib.

Alopecia areata patients gave lesional scalp punch biopsies and peripheral blood samples. Germline V CDR1 and CDR2: SQVTM, ANQGSEA. The CDR3 consists of 13 residues. V dropped 6 bases and J dropped 7; count of bases not matched to a gene: 10. Isolated RNA was reverse transcribed into cDNA used as the sequencing template. The data were produced by immunoSEQ multiplex PCR, yet TCRdb's version contains in-frame clones alone and is incomplete. The sample lists 250,000 or so clones, about 68% occurring once. The chain joins TRBV29-1 to TRBJ2-7, with 9 positions matching TRBD2. The source is a human donor with alopecia areata. The input for sequencing was CD4+ T cells sorted from blood, taken at week 0. As DNA, the CDR3 is TGCAGCGTAAGATCTAGCGGGGACGAAGAGCAGTACTTC. This gives the protein CSVRSSGDEEQYF.